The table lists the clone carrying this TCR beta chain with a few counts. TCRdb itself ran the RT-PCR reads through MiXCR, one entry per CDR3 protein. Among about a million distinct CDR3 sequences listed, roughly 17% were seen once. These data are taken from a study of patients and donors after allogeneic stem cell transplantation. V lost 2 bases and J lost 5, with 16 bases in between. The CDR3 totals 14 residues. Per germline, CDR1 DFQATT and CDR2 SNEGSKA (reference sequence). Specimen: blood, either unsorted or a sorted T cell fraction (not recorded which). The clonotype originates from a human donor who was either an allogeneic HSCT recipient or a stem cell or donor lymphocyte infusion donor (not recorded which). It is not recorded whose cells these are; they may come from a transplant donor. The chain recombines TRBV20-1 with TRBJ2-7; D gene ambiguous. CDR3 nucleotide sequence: TGCAGTGCTAGATTCAACCCCACCCCTAACGAGCAGTACTTC. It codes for CSARFNPTPNEQYF.